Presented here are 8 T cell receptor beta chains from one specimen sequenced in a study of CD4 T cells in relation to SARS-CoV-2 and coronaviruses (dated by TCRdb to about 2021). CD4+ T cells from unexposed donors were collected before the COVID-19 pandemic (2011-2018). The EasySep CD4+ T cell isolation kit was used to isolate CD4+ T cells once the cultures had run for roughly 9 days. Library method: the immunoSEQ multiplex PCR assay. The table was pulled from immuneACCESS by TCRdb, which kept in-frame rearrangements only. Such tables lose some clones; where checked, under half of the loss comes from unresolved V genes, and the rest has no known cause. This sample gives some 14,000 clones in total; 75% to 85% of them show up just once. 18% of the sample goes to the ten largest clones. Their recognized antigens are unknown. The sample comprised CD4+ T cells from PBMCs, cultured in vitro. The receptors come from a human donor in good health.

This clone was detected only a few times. CDR3 loop: CANLDQDTGELFF. DNA of the CDR3: TGTGCCAACCTTGACCAGGACACCGGGGAGCTGTTTTTT. The gene calls are TRBV21-1 and TRBJ2-2; the D call in the table, TRBD1, was not verified against the DNA. TRBV21-1 is a known pseudogene. This CDR3 region has 13 residues.

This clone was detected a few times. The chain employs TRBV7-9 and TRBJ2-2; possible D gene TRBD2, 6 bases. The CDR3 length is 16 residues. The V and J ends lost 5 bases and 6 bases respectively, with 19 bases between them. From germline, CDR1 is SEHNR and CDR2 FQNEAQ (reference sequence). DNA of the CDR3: TGTGCCAGCAGCCGAGCCGGGACTTTAGACGCCGGGGAGCTGTTTTTT. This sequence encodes CASSRAGTLDAGELFF. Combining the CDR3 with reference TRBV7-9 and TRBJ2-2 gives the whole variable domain DTGVSQNPRHKITKRGQNVTFRCDPISEHNRLYWYRQTLGQGPEFLTYFQNEAQLEKSRLLSDRFSAERPKGSFSTLEIQRTEQGDSAMYLCASSRAGTLDAGELFFGEGSRLTVL.

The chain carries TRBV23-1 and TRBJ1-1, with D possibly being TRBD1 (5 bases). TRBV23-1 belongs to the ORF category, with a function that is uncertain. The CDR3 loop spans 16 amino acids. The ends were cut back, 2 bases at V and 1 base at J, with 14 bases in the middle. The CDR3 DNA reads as TGCGCCAGCAGTCAACCCCAGGCCCAGGGGAACACTGAAGCTTTCTTT. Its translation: CASSQPQAQGNTEAFF.

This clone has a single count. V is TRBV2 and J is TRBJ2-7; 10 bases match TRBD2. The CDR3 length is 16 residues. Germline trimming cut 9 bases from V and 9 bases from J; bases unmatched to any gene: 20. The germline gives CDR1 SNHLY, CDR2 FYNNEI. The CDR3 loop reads CARTVAEIGLAAVQYF. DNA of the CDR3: TGTGCCAGAACCGTGGCGGAAATAGGACTAGCGGCCGTGCAGTACTTC.

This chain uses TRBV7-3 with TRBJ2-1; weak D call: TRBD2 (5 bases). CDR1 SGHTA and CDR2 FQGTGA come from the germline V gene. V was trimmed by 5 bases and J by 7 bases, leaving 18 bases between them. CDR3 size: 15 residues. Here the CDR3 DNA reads TGTGCCAGCAGCCCACAGCTAGCTTCCGAGAATGAGCAGTTCTTC. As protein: CASSPQLASENEQFF.

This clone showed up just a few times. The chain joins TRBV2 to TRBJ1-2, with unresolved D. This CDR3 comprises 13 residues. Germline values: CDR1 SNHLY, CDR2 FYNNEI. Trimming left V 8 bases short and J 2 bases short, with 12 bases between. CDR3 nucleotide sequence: TGTGCCAGCCAAACGATCGCGAACTATGGCTACACCTTC. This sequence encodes CASQTIANYGYTF.

The CDR3 DNA follows: TGTGCCAGCAGTTTGTCGTCCAGGGAGACCCAGTACTTC. Protein sequence: CASSLSSRETQYF. This chain uses TRBV12-3 or TRBV12-4 with TRBJ2-5; unclear D gene. CDR3 size: 13 residues. The germline V and J ends were trimmed by 3 bases and 5 bases, with 10 bases remaining between them.

This chain's CDR3 is CASSPSGTGDEQYF. Here the CDR3 DNA reads TGTGCCAGCAGCCCCTCCGGGACAGGGGACGAGCAGTACTTC. The rearrangement joins TRBV7-8 to TRBJ2-7, with 10 bases matching TRBD1. CDR1 and CDR2 (germline): SGHVS, FQNEAQ. J gave up 5 bases and V 5 bases, and 6 bases lay outside the gene matches. The CDR3 totals 14 residues. The complete variable domain, with remaining parts taken from reference TRBV7-8 and TRBJ2-7, reads GAGVSQSPRYKVAKRGQDVALRCDPISGHVSLFWYQQALGQGPEFLTYFQNEAQLDKSGLPSDRFFAERPEGSVSTLKIQRTQQEDSAVYLCASSPSGTGDEQYFGPGTRLTVT.